This T cell receptor beta chain was identified during a study of blood T cell repertoires in COVID-19 (dated by TCRdb to 2019 to 2021). The study in broad terms: Samples covering the acute and convalescent phases of COVID-19 were provided by collaborators in the United States, Italy and Spain. Nearly every sample came with metadata listing a de-identified subject ID, COVID-19 status, age in years and sex. The material from the prospective study consisted of cDNA or gDNA derived from T cells, B-cell-depleted T cells, or PBMCs. The repertoires were released in a freely available public database intended as a resource for research on the immune response to SARS-CoV-2. HLA class I and class II types, where available, came from metadata supplied by the sample provider rather than from assay-based typing. The samples were drawn from two sources: the first 160 participants of the ongoing ImmuneRACE study, and fewer than 1,500 subjects contributed by 6 global collaborators. Subjects who had been exposed to COVID-19, were actively infected with it, or had recovered from it provided the deeply sampled blood TCRbeta repertoires that made up the dataset. What the work shows at the level of the full study, not this receptor alone: The amount of clinical and demographic metadata varied by source and participant and was provided uncurated.

The immunoSEQ Assay, a bias-controlled multiplex PCR, was used to amplify TCRbeta CDR3 regions from genomic DNA. In the paper's pipeline: Nucleated cell counts per sample were estimated from amplification of reference gene primers within the assay. To quantify the absolute abundance of each unique TCRbeta CDR3 rearrangement, sequence reads were collapsed and filtered. For each sample, productive Simpson clonality was calculated as the square root of Simpson's diversity index across productive rearrangements. TCRdb took over this immuneACCESS table, retaining in-frame rearrangements with V and J assigned. Such tables are incomplete; in checked studies, under half of the missing clones stem from an unresolved V gene, and the remainder is unexplained. The V and J calls and clone size were taken over from that table, and D and trimming were inferred from the DNA. Here the sample has 95,000 to 150,000 clones; roughly 87% occur a single time. The top ten hold just over 6.5% of the sample.

The CDR1 and CDR2 encoded by the germline V gene (reference sequence) are LNHDA and SQIVND. The CDR3, cysteine through phenylalanine, is 14 amino acids long. Only CDR3 DNA remains: 42 bases, in frame from the first base. For this chain, trimming is 4 bases at the V end and 7 bases at the J end, and the number of junction bases without a gene match is 5. Of note for this clone: Its antigen is currently not known. No qualities accompany the bases; no much larger clone lies one base away.

The collaborating institutions used their own protocols to collect whole blood in K2EDTA tubes. For TCRbeta analysis, collaborators shipped samples as frozen whole blood, isolated PBMCs, or DNA extracted from either of those sample types. The chain employs TRBV19 and TRBJ2-1; 9 middle bases align to TRBD2. The source is a man aged 80 or over with active or convalescent COVID-19. Sample: peripheral blood. CDR3 sequence: CASSNLAGRNEQFF. At the DNA level, the sequence is TGTGCCAGTAGTAACCTAGCGGGAAGAAATGAGCAGTTCTTC.